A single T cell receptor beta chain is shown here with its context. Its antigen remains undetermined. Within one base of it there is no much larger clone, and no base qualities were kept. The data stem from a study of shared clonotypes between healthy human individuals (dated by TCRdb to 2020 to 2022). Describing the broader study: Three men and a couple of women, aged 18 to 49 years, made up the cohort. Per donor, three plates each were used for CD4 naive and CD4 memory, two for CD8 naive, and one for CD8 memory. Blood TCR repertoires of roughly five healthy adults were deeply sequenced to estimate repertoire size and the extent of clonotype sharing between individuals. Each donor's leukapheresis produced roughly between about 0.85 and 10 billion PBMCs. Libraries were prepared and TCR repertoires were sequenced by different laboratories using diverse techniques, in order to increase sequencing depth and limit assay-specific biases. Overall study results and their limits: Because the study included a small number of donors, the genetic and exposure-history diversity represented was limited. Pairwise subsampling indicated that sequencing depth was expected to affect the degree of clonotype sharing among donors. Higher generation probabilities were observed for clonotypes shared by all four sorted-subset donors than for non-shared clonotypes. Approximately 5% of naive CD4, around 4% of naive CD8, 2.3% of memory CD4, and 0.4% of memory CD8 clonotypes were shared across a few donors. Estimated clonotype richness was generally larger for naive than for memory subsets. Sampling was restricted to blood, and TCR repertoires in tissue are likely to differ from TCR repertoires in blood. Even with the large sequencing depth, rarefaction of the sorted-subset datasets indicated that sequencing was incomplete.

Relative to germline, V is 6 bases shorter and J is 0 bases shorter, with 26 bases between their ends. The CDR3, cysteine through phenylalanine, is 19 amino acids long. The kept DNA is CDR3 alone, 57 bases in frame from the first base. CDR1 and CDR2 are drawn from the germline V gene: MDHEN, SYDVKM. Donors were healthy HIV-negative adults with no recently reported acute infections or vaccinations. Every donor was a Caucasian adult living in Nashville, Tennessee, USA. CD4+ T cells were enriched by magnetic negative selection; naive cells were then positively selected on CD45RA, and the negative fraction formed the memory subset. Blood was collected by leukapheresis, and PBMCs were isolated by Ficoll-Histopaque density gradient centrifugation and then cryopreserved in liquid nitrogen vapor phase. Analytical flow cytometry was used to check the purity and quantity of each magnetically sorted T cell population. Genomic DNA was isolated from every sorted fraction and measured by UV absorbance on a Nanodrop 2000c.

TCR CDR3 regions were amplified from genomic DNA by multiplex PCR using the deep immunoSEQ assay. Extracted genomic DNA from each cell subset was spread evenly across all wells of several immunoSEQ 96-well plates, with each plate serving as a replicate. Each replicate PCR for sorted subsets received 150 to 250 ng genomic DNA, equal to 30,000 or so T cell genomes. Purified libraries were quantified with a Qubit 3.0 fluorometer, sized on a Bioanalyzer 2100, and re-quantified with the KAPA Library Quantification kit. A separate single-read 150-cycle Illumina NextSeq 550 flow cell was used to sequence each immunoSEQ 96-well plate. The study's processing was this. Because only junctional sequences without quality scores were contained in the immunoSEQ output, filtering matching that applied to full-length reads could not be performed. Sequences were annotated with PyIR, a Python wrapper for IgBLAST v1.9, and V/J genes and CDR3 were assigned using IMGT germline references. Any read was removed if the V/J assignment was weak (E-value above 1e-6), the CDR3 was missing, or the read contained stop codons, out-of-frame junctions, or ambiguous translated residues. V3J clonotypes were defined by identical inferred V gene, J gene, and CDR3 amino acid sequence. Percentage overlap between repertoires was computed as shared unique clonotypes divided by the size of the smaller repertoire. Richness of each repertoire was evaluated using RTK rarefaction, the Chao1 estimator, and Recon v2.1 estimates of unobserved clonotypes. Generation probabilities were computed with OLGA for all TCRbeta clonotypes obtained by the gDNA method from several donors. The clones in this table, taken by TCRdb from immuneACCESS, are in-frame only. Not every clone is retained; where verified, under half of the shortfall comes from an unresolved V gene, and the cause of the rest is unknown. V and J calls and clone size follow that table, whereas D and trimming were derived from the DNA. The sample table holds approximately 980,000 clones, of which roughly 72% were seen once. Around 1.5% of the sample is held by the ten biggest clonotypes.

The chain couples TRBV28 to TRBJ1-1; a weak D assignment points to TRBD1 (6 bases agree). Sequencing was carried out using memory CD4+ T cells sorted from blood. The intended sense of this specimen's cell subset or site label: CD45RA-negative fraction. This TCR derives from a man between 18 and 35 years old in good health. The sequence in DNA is TGTGCCAGCAGCCCCCTTGGGGGGCCAGGGAAATTCATGAACACTGAAGCTTTCTTT. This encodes CASSPLGGPGKFMNTEAFF.